This record looks at one T cell receptor beta chain sequence and its context. TCRdb's copy holds only in-frame clones and misses some; the assay was immunoSEQ multiplex PCR. Of thousands of clones detected, roughly 75% appear once; the ten largest clones hold around 40%. This record belongs to a study of T cell changes during pregnancy in multiple sclerosis. V lost 2 bases, J lost 7 bases, and 9 bases lay in between. The CDR3 has 13 amino acids. CDR1 is KGHSH and CDR2 is LQKENI in the germline V gene. Material: CD4+ T cells from PBMCs (not recorded whether the cells were cultured). The chain carries TRBV18 and TRBJ1-5; a weak D match, TRBD1 (5 bases). The sequence came from a female patient with multiple sclerosis, enrolled in a pregnancy study. Some clones in this sample may be carry-over from other donors' samples. The CDR3 nucleotides read TGTGCCAGCTCACCAAGAGGGGAGCAGCCCCAGCATTTT. Protein sequence: CASSPRGEQPQHF.